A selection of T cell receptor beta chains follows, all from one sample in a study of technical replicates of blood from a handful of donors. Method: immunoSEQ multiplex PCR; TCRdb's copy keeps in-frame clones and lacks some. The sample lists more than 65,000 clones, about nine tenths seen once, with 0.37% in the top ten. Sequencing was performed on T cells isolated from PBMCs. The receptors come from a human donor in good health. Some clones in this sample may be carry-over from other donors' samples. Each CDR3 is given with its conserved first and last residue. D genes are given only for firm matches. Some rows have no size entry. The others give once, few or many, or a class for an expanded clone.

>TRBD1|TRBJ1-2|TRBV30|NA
CAWTRTGLDFYGYTF
TGTGCCTGGACGCGGACAGGGTTGGATTTTTATGGCTACACCTTC
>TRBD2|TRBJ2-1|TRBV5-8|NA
CASSSGTSGFYNEQFF
TGTGCCAGCAGCTCTGGGACTAGCGGTTTCTACAATGAGCAGTTCTTC
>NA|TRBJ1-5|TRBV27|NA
CASARWDGGQGPYSNQPQHF
TGTGCCAGCGCACGGTGGGACGGGGGGCAGGGGCCCTATAGCAATCAGCCCCAGCATTTT
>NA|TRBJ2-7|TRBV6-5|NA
CASNPDTTDSYEQYF
TGTGCCAGCAATCCGGACACGACAGACTCCTACGAGCAGTACTTC
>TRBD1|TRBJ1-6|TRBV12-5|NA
CASGLVPHRFGTAWTNSPLHF
TGTGCTAGTGGTTTGGTACCGCATAGATTCGGGACAGCATGGACTAATTCACCCCTCCACTTT
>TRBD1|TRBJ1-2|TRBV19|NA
CASTPGQVPYGYTF
TGTGCCAGTACTCCGGGACAGGTACCATATGGCTACACCTTC
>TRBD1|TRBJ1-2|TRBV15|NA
CATSRDGGGQGYGYTF
TGTGCCACCAGCAGAGATGGAGGGGGACAGGGATATGGCTACACCTTC
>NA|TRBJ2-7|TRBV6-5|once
CASSYPGAAGYEQYF
TGTGCCAGCAGTTACCCCGGCGCAGCAGGCTACGAGCAGTACTTC
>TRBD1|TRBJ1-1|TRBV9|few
CASSGQGNTEAFF
TGTGCCAGCAGCGGACAGGGGAACACTGAAGCTTTCTTT
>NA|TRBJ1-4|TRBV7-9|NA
CASSSGVGEKLFF
TGTGCCAGCAGCTCAGGGGTTGGGGAAAAACTGTTTTTT
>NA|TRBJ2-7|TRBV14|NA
CASSLLLTGYEQYF
TGTGCCAGCAGCCTCCTCTTAACGGGATACGAGCAGTACTTC
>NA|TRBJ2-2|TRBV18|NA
CASSSNRRTGELFF
TGTGCCAGCTCATCAAACCGCAGGACCGGGGAGCTGTTTTTT
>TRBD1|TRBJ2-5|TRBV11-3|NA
CASSSKTGGEKTQYF
TGTGCCAGCAGCTCGAAGACAGGGGGCGAGAAGACCCAGTACTTC
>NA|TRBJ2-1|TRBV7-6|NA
CASSSEAGSSYNEQFF
TGTGCCAGCAGCTCTGAGGCGGGAAGCTCCTACAATGAGCAGTTCTTC
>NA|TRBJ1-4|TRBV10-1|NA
CASSWDTTNEKLFF
TGCGCCAGCAGTTGGGACACCACTAATGAAAAACTGTTTTTT
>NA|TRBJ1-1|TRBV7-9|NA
CASSPGRGKAFF
TGTGCCAGCAGCCCAGGGAGGGGGAAAGCTTTCTTT
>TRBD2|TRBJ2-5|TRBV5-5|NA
CASNDLAGGETQYF
TGTGCCAGCAACGACTTGGCGGGGGGTGAGACCCAGTACTTC
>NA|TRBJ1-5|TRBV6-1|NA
CASSALLQPQHF
TGTGCCAGCAGTGCCCTACTTCAGCCCCAGCATTTT
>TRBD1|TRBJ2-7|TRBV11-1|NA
CASSRDRDEQYF
TGTGCCAGCAGCCGGGACAGGGACGAGCAGTACTTC
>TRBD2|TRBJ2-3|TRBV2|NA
CASSEYSASGSNSDTQYF
TGTGCCAGCAGTGAATATTCGGCTAGCGGGAGTAATTCAGATACGCAGTATTTT
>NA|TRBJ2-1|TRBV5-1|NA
CASSRTKDNEQFF
TGCGCCAGCAGTCGGACTAAAGACAATGAGCAGTTCTTC
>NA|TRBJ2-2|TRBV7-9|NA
CASSGGITRTTGELFF
TGTGCCAGCAGCGGAGGGATTACCAGGACCACCGGGGAGCTGTTTTTT
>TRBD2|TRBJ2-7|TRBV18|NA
CASSLRGGEAEQYF
TGTGCCAGCTCCCTACGGGGGGGGGAGGCCGAGCAGTACTTC
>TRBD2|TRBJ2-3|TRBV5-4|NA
CASSLSAGGRGDTQYF
TGTGCCAGCAGCTTGTCAGCGGGGGGGCGGGGAGATACGCAGTATTTT
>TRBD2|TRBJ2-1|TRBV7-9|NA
CASSLQRNSGGSYNEQFF
TGTGCCAGCAGCTTACAGAGGAATAGCGGGGGGAGCTACAATGAGCAGTTCTTC
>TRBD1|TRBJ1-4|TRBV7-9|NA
CASSLGEGKPDRGLFF
TGTGCCAGCAGCTTAGGTGAAGGTAAACCCGACAGGGGCCTGTTTTTT
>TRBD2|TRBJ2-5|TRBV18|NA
CASSRTSVRETQYF
TGTGCCAGCTCCAGGACTAGCGTTAGAGAGACCCAGTACTTC
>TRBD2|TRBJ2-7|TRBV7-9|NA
CASTTSGAYEQYF
TGTGCCAGTACCACTAGCGGAGCCTACGAGCAGTACTTC
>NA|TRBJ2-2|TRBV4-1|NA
CASSHYPGELFF
TGCGCCAGCAGCCATTATCCCGGGGAGCTGTTTTTT
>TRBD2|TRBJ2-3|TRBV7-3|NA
CASSFGTSGGTDTQYF
TGTGCCAGCAGCTTTGGGACTAGCGGGGGCACAGATACGCAGTATTTT
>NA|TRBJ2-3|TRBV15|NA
CATSREGFPSTDTQYF
TGTGCCACCAGCAGAGAGGGCTTCCCGAGTACAGATACGCAGTATTTT
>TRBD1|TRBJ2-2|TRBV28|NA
CASSLTGANTGELFF
TGTGCCAGCAGTCTGACAGGGGCGAACACCGGGGAGCTGTTTTTT
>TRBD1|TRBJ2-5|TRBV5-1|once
CASSLAGDSQETQYF
TGCGCCAGCAGCTTGGCCGGGGACAGCCAAGAGACCCAGTACTTC
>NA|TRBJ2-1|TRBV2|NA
CASSSVGGGLYNEQFF
TGTGCCAGCTCTTCCGTTGGGGGGGGGCTCTACAATGAGCAGTTCTTC
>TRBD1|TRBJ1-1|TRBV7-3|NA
CASSLGTGGLENTEAFF
TGTGCCAGCAGCCTAGGGACAGGGGGCTTAGAGAACACTGAAGCTTTCTTT
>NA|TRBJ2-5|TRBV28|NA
CASSPPTAAETQYF
TGTGCCAGCAGTCCCCCAACAGCAGCAGAGACCCAGTACTTC
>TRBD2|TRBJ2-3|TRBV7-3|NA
CASSLGVAGGNTDTQYF
TGTGCCAGCAGCTTAGGGGTCGCGGGGGGGAACACAGATACGCAGTATTTT
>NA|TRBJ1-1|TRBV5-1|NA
CASSLGRGPNTEAFF
TGCGCCAGCAGCTTGGGAAGGGGTCCGAACACTGAAGCTTTCTTT
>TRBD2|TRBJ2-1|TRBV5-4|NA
CASSLMSGALGNEQFF
TGTGCCAGCAGCCTGATGAGCGGGGCTTTGGGGAATGAGCAGTTCTTC
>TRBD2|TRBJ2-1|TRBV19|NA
CASSPGTSGFEQFF
TGTGCCAGTAGCCCCGGGACTAGCGGTTTCGAGCAGTTCTTC
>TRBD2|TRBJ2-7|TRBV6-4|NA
CASSDSLAGLLYF
TGTGCCAGCAGTGACTCACTAGCGGGACTATTGTACTTC
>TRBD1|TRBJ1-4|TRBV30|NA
CAWSVLQGGEKLFF
TGTGCCTGGAGTGTACTCCAGGGGGGCGAAAAACTGTTTTTT
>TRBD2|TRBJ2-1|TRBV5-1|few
CASSSSGGYNEQFF
TGCGCCAGCAGCTCTAGCGGGGGCTACAATGAGCAGTTCTTC
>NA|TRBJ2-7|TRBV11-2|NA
CASSHSYEQYF
TGTGCCAGCAGCCACTCCTACGAGCAGTACTTC
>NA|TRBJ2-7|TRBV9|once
CASSVDPTGSYEQYF
TGTGCCAGCAGCGTAGACCCAACAGGCTCCTACGAGCAGTACTTC
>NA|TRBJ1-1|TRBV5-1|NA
CASRKIEGTPMNTEAFF
TGCGCCAGCAGGAAGATCGAGGGGACACCTATGAACACTGAAGCTTTCTTT
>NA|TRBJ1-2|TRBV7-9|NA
CASSFGLGYTF
TGTGCCAGCAGCTTTGGACTTGGCTACACCTTC
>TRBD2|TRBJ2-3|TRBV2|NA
CASSEDRRELNTQYF
TGTGCCAGCAGTGAAGATAGGCGGGAGCTGAATACGCAGTATTTT
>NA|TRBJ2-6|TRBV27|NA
CASGSAQPGANVLTF
TGTGCCAGCGGGAGCGCCCAACCCGGGGCCAACGTCCTGACTTTC
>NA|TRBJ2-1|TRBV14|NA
CASSQDHRGEQFF
TGTGCCAGCAGCCAAGATCACCGGGGTGAGCAGTTCTTC
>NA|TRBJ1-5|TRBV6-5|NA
CASNGGNRGNQPQHF
TGTGCCAGCAATGGCGGGAACCGTGGCAATCAGCCCCAGCATTTT
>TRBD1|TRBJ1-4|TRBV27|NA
CASSWAGGSLLINEKLFF
TGTGCCAGCAGTTGGGCAGGGGGCTCGTTACTGATTAATGAAAAACTGTTTTTT
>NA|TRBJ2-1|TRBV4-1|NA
CASSQDPSPNEQFF
TGCGCCAGCAGCCAAGATCCTAGCCCCAATGAGCAGTTCTTC